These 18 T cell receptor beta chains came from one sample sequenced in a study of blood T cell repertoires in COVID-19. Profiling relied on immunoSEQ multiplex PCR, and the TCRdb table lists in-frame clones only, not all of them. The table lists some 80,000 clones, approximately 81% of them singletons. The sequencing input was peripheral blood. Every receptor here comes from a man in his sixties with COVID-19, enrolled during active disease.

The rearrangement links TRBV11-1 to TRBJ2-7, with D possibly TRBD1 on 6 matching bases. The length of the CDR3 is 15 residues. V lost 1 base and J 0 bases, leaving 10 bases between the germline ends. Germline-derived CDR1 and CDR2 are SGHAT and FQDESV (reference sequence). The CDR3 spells CASSLGQGPSYEQYF. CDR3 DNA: TGTGCCAGCAGCTTAGGGCAGGGGCCCTCCTACGAGCAGTACTTC.

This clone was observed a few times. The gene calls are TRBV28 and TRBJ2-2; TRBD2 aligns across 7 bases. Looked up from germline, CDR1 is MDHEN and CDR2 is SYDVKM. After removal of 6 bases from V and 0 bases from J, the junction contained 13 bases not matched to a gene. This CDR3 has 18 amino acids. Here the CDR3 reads CASSRGRKRGSNTGELFF. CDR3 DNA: TGTGCCAGCAGCAGAGGGAGGAAGCGGGGCTCGAACACCGGGGAGCTGTTTTTT.

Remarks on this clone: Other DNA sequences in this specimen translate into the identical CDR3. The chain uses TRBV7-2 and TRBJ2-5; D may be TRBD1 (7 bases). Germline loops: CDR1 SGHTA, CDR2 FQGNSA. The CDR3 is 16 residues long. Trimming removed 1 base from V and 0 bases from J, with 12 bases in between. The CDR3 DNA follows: TGTGCCAGCAGCTTAGAAGGGGGCGGGAACCAAGAGACCCAGTACTTC. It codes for CASSLEGGGNQETQYF.

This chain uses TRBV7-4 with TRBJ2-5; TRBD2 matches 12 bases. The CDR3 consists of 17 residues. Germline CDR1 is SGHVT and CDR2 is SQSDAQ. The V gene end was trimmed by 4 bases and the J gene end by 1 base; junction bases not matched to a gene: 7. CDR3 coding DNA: TGTGCCAGCAGCTCCATCACTAGCGGGGGGCTCCAAGAGACCCAGTACTTC. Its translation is CASSSITSGGLQETQYF. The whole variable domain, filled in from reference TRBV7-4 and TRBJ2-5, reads GAGVSQSPRYKVAKRGRDVALRCDSISGHVTLYWYRQTLGQGSEVLTYSQSDAQRDKSGRPSGRFSAERPERSVSTLKIQRTEQGDSAVYLCASSSITSGGLQETQYFGPGTRLLVL.

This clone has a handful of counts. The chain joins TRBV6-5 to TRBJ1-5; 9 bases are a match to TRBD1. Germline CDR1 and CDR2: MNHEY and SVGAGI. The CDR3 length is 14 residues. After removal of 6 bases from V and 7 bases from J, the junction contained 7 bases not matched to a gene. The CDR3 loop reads CASRPGQGSQPQHF. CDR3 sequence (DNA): TGTGCCAGCAGACCGGGACAGGGAAGCCAGCCCCAGCATTTT.

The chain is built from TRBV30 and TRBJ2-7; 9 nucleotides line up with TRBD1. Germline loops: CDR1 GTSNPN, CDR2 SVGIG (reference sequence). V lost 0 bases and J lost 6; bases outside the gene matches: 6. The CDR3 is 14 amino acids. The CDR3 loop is CAWSVGGTGREQYF. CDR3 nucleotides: TGTGCCTGGAGTGTAGGCGGGACAGGGCGCGAGCAGTACTTC.

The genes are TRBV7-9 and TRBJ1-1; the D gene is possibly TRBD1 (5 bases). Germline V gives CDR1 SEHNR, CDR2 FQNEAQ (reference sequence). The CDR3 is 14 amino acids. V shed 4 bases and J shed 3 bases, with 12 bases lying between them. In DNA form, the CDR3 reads TGTGCCAGCAGCTCTCAGGGCACAGACACTGAAGCTTTCTTT. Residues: CASSSQGTDTEAFF.

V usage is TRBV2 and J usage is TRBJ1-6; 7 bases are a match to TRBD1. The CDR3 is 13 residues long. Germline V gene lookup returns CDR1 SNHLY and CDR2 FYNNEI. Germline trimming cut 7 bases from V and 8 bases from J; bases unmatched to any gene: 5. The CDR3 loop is CASTTGSHSPLHF. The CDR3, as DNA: TGTGCCAGCACGACAGGGTCTCATTCACCCCTCCACTTT.

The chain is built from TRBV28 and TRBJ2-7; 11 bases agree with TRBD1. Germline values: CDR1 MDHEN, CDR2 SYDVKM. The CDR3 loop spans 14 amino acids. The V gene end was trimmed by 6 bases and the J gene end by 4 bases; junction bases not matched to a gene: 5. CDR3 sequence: CASRGTGGVYEQYF. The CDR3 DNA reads TGTGCCAGCAGGGGGACAGGGGGAGTTTACGAGCAGTACTTC.

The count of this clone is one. The CDR3 bases are TGTGCCAGCAGTCAGGACAGGGCCGGAGCGGATACGCAGTATTTT. Translation: CASSQDRAGADTQYF. This chain connects TRBV2 to TRBJ2-3; 8 bases map to TRBD1. Germline V lookup: CDR1 SNHLY, CDR2 FYNNEI. The J segment lost 6 bases and the V segment lost 5 bases, leaving 10 bases of the junction unmatched. The CDR3 extends over 15 amino acids.

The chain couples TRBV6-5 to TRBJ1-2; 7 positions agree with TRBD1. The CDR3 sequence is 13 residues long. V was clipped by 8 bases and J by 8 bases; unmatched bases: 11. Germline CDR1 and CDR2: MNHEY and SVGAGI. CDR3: CASREGAYGGYTF. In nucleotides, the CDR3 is TGTGCCAGCCGAGAGGGGGCTTATGGCGGCTACACCTTC.

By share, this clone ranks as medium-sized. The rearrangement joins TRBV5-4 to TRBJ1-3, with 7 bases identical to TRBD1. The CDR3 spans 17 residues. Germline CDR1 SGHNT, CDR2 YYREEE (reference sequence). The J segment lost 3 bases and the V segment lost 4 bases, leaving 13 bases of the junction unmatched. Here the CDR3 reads CASSQDRGQVGGNTIYF. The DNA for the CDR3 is TGTGCCAGCAGCCAGGATAGGGGGCAGGTTGGTGGAAACACCATATATTTT.

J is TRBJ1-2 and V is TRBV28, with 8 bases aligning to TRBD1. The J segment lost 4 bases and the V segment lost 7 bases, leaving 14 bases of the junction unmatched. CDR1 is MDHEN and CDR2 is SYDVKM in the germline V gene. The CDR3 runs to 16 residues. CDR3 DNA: TGTGCCAGCACCTCCCCGCGGACAGGGTTTACCTATGGCTACACCTTC. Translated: CASTSPRTGFTYGYTF.

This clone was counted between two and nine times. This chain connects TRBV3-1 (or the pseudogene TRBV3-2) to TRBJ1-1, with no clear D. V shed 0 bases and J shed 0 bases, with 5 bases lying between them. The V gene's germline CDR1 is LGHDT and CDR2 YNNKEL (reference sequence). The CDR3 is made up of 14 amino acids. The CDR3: CASSQDLVNTEAFF. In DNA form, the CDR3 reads TGTGCCAGCAGCCAAGACCTCGTGAACACTGAAGCTTTCTTT.

The CDR3 DNA reads as TGTGCCAGCAGTTGGGCGCAGGGGGGTAATACCGGGGAGCTGTTTTTT. Translating it yields CASSWAQGGNTGELFF. This chain links TRBV6-5 with TRBJ2-2, with D perhaps TRBD1 (7 bases). V lost 4 bases and J 5 bases, leaving 17 bases between the germline ends. The CDR3 is 16 residues long. CDR1 is MNHEY, CDR2 SVGAGI, per germline.

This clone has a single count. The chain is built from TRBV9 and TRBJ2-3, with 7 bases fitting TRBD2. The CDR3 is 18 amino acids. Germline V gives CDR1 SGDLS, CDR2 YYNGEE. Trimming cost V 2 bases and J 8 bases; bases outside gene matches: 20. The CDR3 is CASSVYRGGFSNSGTQYF. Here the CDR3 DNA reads TGTGCCAGCAGCGTGTACCGCGGGGGTTTTTCCAATTCGGGTACGCAGTATTTT.

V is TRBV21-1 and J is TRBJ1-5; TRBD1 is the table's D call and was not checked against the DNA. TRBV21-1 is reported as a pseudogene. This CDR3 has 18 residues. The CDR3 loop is CASSKVRAGADSNQPQHF. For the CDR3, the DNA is TGTGCCAGCAGCAAAGTCAGGGCAGGGGCCGATAGCAATCAGCCCCAGCATTTT.

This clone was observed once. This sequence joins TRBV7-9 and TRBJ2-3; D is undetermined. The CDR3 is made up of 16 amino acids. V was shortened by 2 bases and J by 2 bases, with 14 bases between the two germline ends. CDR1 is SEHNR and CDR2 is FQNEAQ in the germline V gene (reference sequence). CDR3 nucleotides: TGTGCCAGCAGCTTAAGTGTGACACAAGTCACAGATACGCAGTATTTT. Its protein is CASSLSVTQVTDTQYF.